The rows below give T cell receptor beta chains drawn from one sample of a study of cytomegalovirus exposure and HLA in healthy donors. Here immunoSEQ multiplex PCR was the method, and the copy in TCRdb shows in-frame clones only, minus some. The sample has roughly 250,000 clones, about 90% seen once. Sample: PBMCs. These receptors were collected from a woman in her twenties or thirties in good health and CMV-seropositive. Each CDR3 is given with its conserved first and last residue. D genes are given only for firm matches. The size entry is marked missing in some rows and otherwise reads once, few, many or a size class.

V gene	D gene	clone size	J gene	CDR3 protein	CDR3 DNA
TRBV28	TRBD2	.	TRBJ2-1	CASSLVELAGGGEQFF	TGTGCCAGCAGTTTAGTTGAATTAGCGGGAGGTGGTGAGCAGTTCTTC
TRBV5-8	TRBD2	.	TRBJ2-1	CASSLASPGREGPDEQFF	TGTGCCAGCAGCTTGGCCTCCCCGGGGCGGGAGGGCCCCGATGAGCAGTTCTTC
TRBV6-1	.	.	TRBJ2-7	CASRATGGLLEQYF	TGTGCCAGCAGAGCGACAGGCGGCCTGCTCGAGCAGTACTTC
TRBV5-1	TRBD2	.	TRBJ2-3	CASSIPTSGAPADTQYF	TGCGCCAGCAGCATACCGACTAGCGGGGCCCCTGCAGATACGCAGTATTTT
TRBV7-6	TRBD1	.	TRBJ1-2	CASSQGEGVGYGYTF	TGTGCCAGCAGCCAGGGGGAAGGGGTTGGCTATGGCTACACCTTC
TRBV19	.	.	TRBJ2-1	CASSSVRGGEQFF	TGTGCCAGTAGTTCAGTACGAGGGGGTGAGCAGTTCTTC
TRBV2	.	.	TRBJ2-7	CASSEAPGTRAYEQYF	TGTGCCAGCAGTGAAGCGCCCGGGACACGGGCCTACGAGCAGTACTTC
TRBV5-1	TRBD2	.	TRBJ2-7	CASSLTSGIHEQYF	TGCGCCAGCAGCTTGACTAGCGGGATCCACGAGCAGTACTTC
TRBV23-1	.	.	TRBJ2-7	CASFSRRDSYEQYF	TGCGCCAGCTTCAGCCGGAGGGATTCCTACGAGCAGTACTTC
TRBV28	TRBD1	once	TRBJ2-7	CASSFRDRGFSYEQYF	TGTGCCAGCAGTTTCCGGGACAGGGGTTTCTCCTACGAGCAGTACTTC